One sample yielded the 26 T cell receptor beta chains listed below, sequenced in a study of T cell changes during pregnancy in multiple sclerosis. TCRdb keeps only in-frame clones here, not all; method: immunoSEQ multiplex PCR. The sample consists of some 43,000 clones, 90% to 95% of them appearing once. Sequencing was performed on CD8+ T cells from peripheral blood mononuclear cells, taken in the third trimester of pregnancy. These receptors were taken from a female donor with multiple sclerosis, enrolled in a pregnancy study.

This sequence joins TRBV28 and TRBJ2-1; 11 nucleotides agree with TRBD2. Looked up from germline, CDR1 is MDHEN and CDR2 is SYDVKM. Unmatched junction bases numbered 4, after V lost 3 bases and J lost 6 bases. The CDR3 is made up of 15 amino acids. This CDR3 reads CASSLWLAGGNEQFF. CDR3 DNA sequence: TGTGCCAGCAGTTTGTGGCTAGCGGGAGGCAATGAGCAGTTCTTC.

The CDR3 DNA sequence: TGTGCCAGTAGTATAGGAGGGCTCTCGGGGCAGTTCTTC. It encodes CASSIGGLSGQFF. This sequence joins TRBV19 and TRBJ2-1; tentatively, D is TRBD2 (5 bases). The V end was cut by 1 base, the J end by 12 bases, with 13 bases between. The CDR3 sequence is 13 residues long. Germline CDR1 and CDR2: LNHDA and SQIVND (reference sequence).

The chain has TRBV10-3 and TRBJ2-3; 9 nucleotides line up with TRBD2. This CDR3 contains 17 residues. The germline V gene encodes CDR1 ENHRY and CDR2 SYGVKD. V was pared by 5 bases and J by 1 base, with 10 bases of the junction left unmatched. CDR3 DNA: TGTGCCATCAGTCCGAGGGGGGCGGGAGGGGGCACAGATACGCAGTATTTT. Translated, it gives CAISPRGAGGGTDTQYF.

The gene calls are TRBV7-6 and TRBJ2-1, with D tentatively TRBD2 (5 bases). The V end lost 5 bases, the J end lost 4 bases, and 15 bases lay between the germline ends. The CDR3 is made up of 15 amino acids. Germline CDR1 is SGHVS and CDR2 is FNYEAQ. CDR3 in DNA: TGTGCCAGCAGCCTCCTTCTGCAGCGGTACAATGAGCAGTTCTTC. Translated, it gives CASSLLLQRYNEQFF.

The V gene is TRBV6-5, the J gene TRBJ2-1; possibly TRBD2 for D (5 bases). Trimming cost V 5 bases and J 14 bases, with 19 bases left between them. The CDR3 is 13 amino acids. The germline CDR1 and CDR2 sequences are MNHEY and SVGAGI. Here the CDR3 reads CASSGGPEGSKFF. The CDR3 DNA reads as TGTGCCAGCAGTGGCGGACCAGAAGGGAGCAAGTTCTTC.

This chain connects TRBV7-2 to TRBJ1-2; unclear D gene. The CDR3 spans 15 residues. Germline loops: CDR1 SGHTA, CDR2 FQGNSA. V dropped 6 bases and J dropped 7 bases, with 21 bases sitting between them. The CDR3 nucleotides are TGTGCCAGCAGGTTCGTGGATGTTGCGAGGCGTGGCTACACCTTC. This encodes CASRFVDVARRGYTF.

The chain joins TRBV7-8 to TRBJ1-5, with D perhaps TRBD1 (5 bases). The CDR3 runs to 15 residues. The germline V gene encodes CDR1 SGHVS and CDR2 FQNEAQ. Trimming took 6 bases from V and 5 from J, leaving 17 bases between them. CDR3 in amino acids: CASSLTGLIDQPQHF. The CDR3 nucleotides are TGTGCCAGCAGTTTGACGGGACTAATCGATCAGCCCCAGCATTTT.

This chain connects TRBV27 to TRBJ2-5; maybe TRBD2 (5 bases). Trimming removed 4 bases from V and 1 base from J, with 13 bases in between. This CDR3 comprises 15 residues. CDR1 and CDR2 from the germline V gene are MNHEY and SMNVEV (reference sequence). This chain's CDR3 is CASSSHSVLQETQYF. CDR3 DNA sequence: TGTGCCAGCAGTTCCCATAGCGTCCTCCAAGAGACCCAGTACTTC.

V gene TRBV28 combines with J gene TRBJ2-7; 12 positions agree with TRBD1. The germline CDR1 and CDR2 sequences are MDHEN and SYDVKM. J gave up 7 bases and V 6 bases, and 7 bases lay outside the gene matches. The CDR3 sequence is 14 residues long. The chain's CDR3 is CASRPGQGAREQYF. The CDR3, as DNA: TGTGCCAGCAGGCCGGGACAGGGGGCGCGGGAGCAGTACTTC.

V usage is TRBV7-2 and J usage is TRBJ2-1, with 7 bases aligning to TRBD1. With V trimmed by 3 bases and J by 6 bases, 20 bases remained unmatched. CDR3 length: 19 residues. CDR1 SGHTA and CDR2 FQGNSA come from the germline V gene. This CDR3 reads CASSFRGRDSLIGINEQFF. The CDR3 DNA sequence: TGTGCCAGCAGCTTTAGGGGCAGGGACAGCCTGATTGGGATCAATGAGCAGTTCTTC.

This clone was found once. The rearrangement links TRBV27 to TRBJ2-7, with D maybe TRBD2 (5 bases). V was shortened by 0 bases and J by 3 bases, with 9 bases between the two germline ends. The CDR3 consists of 14 residues. The germline V gene encodes CDR1 MNHEY and CDR2 SMNVEV (reference sequence). This CDR3 reads CASSLSSGNYEQYF. CDR3 bases: TGTGCCAGCAGTTTATCGTCGGGGAACTACGAGCAGTACTTC.

V usage is TRBV27 and J usage is TRBJ2-2; 9 bases are a match to TRBD1. V trimming: 3 bases; J trimming: 2 bases; junction bases outside the gene matches: 4. This CDR3 is built from 16 residues. In germline, CDR1 is MNHEY, CDR2 SMNVEV (reference sequence). The CDR3 nucleotides are TGTGCCAGCAGTTTTTTGGGACAGGGTAACACCGGGGAGCTGTTTTTT. This sequence encodes CASSFLGQGNTGELFF.

This chain connects TRBV6-5 to TRBJ2-5; 7 bases are shared with TRBD1. Per germline, CDR1 MNHEY and CDR2 SVGAGI. The junction had 8 bases not matched to a gene; V was cut back by 6 bases and J by 1 base. The CDR3 covers 15 residues. CDR3 amino acids: CASSPPDRVQETQYF. The CDR3 nucleotides are TGTGCCAGCAGCCCGCCCGACAGGGTCCAAGAGACCCAGTACTTC.

The gene calls are TRBV15 and TRBJ1-5; 8 bases line up with TRBD1. The CDR3 length is 14 residues. The germline CDR1 and CDR2 sequences are LNHNV and YYDKDF (reference sequence). Trimming took 6 bases from V and 3 from J; bases not matched to a gene: 4. CDR3 in amino acids: CATSSGGINQPQHF. The CDR3 bases are TGTGCCACCAGTTCAGGGGGCATCAATCAGCCCCAGCATTTT.

The CDR3 DNA reads TGTGCCAGCAGCTTTGGGGGGGCTAACTATGGCTACACCTTC. Translation gives CASSFGGANYGYTF. This chain uses TRBV13 with TRBJ1-2; D might be TRBD1 (5 bases). Germline V gene lookup returns CDR1 PRHDT and CDR2 FYEKMQ (reference sequence). The CDR3 consists of 14 residues. V was pared by 3 bases and J by 0 bases, with 8 bases between.

The genes are TRBV5-6 and TRBJ1-1, with D perhaps matching TRBD1 (6 bases). V was clipped by 1 base and J by 0 bases, with 16 bases between them. This CDR3 spans 17 amino acids. The germline V gene encodes CDR1 SGHDT and CDR2 YYEEEE. The CDR3 reads CASSLPYSTGLNTEAFF. The DNA for the CDR3 is TGTGCCAGCAGCTTGCCCTACAGTACAGGGCTGAACACTGAAGCTTTCTTT.

V usage is TRBV10-3 and J usage is TRBJ2-7; no firm D call. V lost 8 bases and J lost 0, with 14 bases in between. The CDR3 covers 14 residues. CDR1 ENHRY and CDR2 SYGVKD come from the germline V gene. CDR3 sequence reads: CAISSPSSSYEQYF. The CDR3, as DNA: TGTGCCATCTCATCCCCCTCGAGCTCCTACGAGCAGTACTTC.

The chain is built from TRBV18 and TRBJ2-1; 10 bases are shared with TRBD2. Per germline, CDR1 KGHSH and CDR2 LQKENI. The V gene end was trimmed by 1 base and the J gene end by 6 bases; junction bases not matched to a gene: 3. The CDR3 runs 15 residues. CDR3 residues: CASSPRLAGANEQFF. In DNA form, the CDR3 reads TGTGCCAGCTCACCACGTCTAGCGGGAGCCAATGAGCAGTTCTTC.

The chain uses TRBV28 and TRBJ2-5, with 8 bases fitting TRBD1. J was trimmed by 6 bases and V by 4 bases; bases with no gene match: 4. The germline V gene encodes CDR1 MDHEN and CDR2 SYDVKM. This CDR3 contains 13 residues. CDR3 in DNA: TGTGCCAGCAGTTGGACAGGGACCCAGACCCAGTACTTC. As protein: CASSWTGTQTQYF.

The V call is TRBV4-1, the J call TRBJ1-2; the D is unclear. Germline values: CDR1 MGHRA, CDR2 YSYEKL. The CDR3 runs 15 residues. The germline V and J ends were trimmed by 0 bases and 1 base, with 9 bases remaining between them. The CDR3 reads CASSQESELNYGYTF. CDR3 nucleotides: TGCGCCAGCAGCCAAGAATCTGAACTTAACTATGGCTACACCTTC.

This chain uses TRBV5-1 with TRBJ2-5; 11 bases align to TRBD2. V was pared by 4 bases and J by 2 bases, with 7 bases of the junction left unmatched. Germline V gene lookup returns CDR1 SGHRS and CDR2 YFSETQ. The CDR3 runs to 16 residues. CDR3 sequence reads: CASSPSTSGKQETQYF. In DNA form, the CDR3 reads TGCGCCAGCAGCCCTTCGACTAGCGGGAAACAAGAGACCCAGTACTTC.

The chain links TRBV5-6 to TRBJ1-1; TRBD1 matches at 7 bases. The CDR3 has 14 amino acids. Germline assignment: CDR1 SGHDT and CDR2 YYEEEE. The V gene end was trimmed by 4 bases and the J gene end by 0 bases; junction bases not matched to a gene: 3. CDR3 amino acids: CASSPTGVNTEAFF. CDR3 DNA sequence: TGTGCCAGCAGCCCTACAGGGGTGAACACTGAAGCTTTCTTT.

The rearrangement joins TRBV6-5 to TRBJ2-3, with TRBD2 matching 8 bases. The CDR3 is 14 residues long. After removal of 4 bases from V and 4 bases from J, the junction contained 4 bases not matched to a gene. The V gene's germline CDR1 is MNHEY and CDR2 SVGAGI. As DNA, the CDR3 is TGTGCCAGCAGTTTCGCGACTAGCGCAGATACGCAGTATTTT. Its protein is CASSFATSADTQYF.

J is TRBJ2-3 and V is TRBV28; perhaps TRBD1 as D (5 bases). The CDR3 is 15 residues long. Germline CDR1 is MDHEN and CDR2 is SYDVKM. V lost 7 bases and J lost 0, with 14 bases in between. This chain's CDR3 is CASNLGVPSTDTQYF. The CDR3 nucleotides read TGTGCCAGCAACTTAGGGGTACCTAGCACAGATACGCAGTATTTT.

V is TRBV5-1 and J is TRBJ1-4; D is perhaps TRBD1 (5 bases). This CDR3 is 13 amino acids long. Germline CDR1 is SGHRS and CDR2 is YFSETQ. With 3 bases removed from V and 6 bases from J, the gap between germline ends came to 9 bases. The CDR3 protein is CASSYGGDEKLFF. The CDR3 nucleotides are TGCGCCAGCAGCTACGGAGGGGATGAAAAACTGTTTTTT.

The CDR3, as DNA: TGTGCCAGCAGCCCCGGCACAGATCCTGAGCAGTTCTTC. Its protein product is CASSPGTDPEQFF. This chain links TRBV11-3 with TRBJ2-1; D unresolved. V was pared by 5 bases and J by 9 bases, with 14 bases between. The CDR3 consists of 13 residues. Per the germline V gene, CDR1 is SGHNT and CDR2 is YENEEA.